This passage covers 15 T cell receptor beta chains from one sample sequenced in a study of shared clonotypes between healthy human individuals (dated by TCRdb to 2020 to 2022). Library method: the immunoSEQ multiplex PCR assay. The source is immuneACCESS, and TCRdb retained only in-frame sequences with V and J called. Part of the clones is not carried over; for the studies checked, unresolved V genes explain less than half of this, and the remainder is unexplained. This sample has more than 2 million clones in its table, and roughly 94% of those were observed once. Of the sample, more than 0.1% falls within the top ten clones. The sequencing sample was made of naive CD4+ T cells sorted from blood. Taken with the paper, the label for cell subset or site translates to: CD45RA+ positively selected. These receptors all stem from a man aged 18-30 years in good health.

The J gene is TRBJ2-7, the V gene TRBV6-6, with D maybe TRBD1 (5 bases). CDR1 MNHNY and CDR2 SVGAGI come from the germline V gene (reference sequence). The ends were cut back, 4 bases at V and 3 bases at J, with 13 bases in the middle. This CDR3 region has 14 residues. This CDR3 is CASSLATGIYEQYF. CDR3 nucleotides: TGTGCCAGCAGTTTAGCCACAGGAATCTACGAGCAGTACTTC.

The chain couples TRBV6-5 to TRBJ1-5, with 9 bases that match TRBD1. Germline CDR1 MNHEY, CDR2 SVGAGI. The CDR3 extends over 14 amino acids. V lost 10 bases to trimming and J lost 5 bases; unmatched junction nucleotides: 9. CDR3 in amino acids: CATSRDREYQPQHF. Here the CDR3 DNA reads TGTGCCACCTCCCGGGACAGGGAATATCAGCCCCAGCATTTT.

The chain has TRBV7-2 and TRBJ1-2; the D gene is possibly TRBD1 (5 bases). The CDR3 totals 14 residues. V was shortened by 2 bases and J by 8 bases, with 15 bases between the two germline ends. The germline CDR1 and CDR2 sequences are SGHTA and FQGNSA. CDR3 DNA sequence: TGTGCCAGCAGCTTAAGAACGGGGGAGTCGGGCTACACCTTC. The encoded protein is CASSLRTGESGYTF.

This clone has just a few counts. CDR3 region: CASSPETGNYGYTF. DNA of the CDR3: TGTGCCAGCAGCCCTGAGACGGGAAACTATGGCTACACCTTC. The chain combines TRBV9 with TRBJ1-2; no firm D call. Trimming left V 4 bases short and J 2 bases short, with 12 bases between. Germline V gene data show CDR1 as SGDLS and CDR2 as YYNGEE. This CDR3 is 14 amino acids long.

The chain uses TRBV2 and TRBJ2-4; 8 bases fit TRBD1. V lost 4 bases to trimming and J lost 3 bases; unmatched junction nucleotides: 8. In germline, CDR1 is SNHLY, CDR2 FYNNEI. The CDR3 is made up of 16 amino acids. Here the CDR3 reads CASSGSDRVVKNIQYF. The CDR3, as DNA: TGTGCCAGCAGTGGATCGGACAGGGTGGTCAAAAACATTCAGTACTTC.

The CDR3 coding sequence is TGTGCCAGCAGAAGAGCGGGAGGGCCAGAGACCCAGTACTTC. Protein product: CASRRAGGPETQYF. This sequence joins TRBV7-9 and TRBJ2-5, with TRBD2 matching 10 bases. V shed 6 bases and J 4 bases; nucleotides not matched to a gene: 5. CDR1 is SEHNR and CDR2 is FQNEAQ in the germline V gene (reference sequence). This CDR3 region has 14 residues.

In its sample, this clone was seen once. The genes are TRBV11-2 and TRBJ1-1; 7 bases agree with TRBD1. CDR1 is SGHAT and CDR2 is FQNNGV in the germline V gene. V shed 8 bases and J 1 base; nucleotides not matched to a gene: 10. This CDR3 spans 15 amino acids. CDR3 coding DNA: TGTGCCAGCTCCCCACAGGGGAGGGGGAACACTGAAGCTTTCTTT. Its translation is CASSPQGRGNTEAFF.

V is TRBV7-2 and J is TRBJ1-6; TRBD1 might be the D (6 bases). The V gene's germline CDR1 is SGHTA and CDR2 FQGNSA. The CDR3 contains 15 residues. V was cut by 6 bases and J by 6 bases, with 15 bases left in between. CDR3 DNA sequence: TGTGCCAGCAGACTGGGGACATCGGGTAATTCACCCCTCCACTTT. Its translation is CASRLGTSGNSPLHF. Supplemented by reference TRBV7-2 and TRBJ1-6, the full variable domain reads GAGVSQSPSNKVTEKGKDVELRCDPISGHTALYWYRQSLGQGLEFLIYFQGNSAPDKSGLPSDRFSAERTGGSVSTLTIQRTQQEDSAVYLCASRLGTSGNSPLHFGNGTRLTVT.

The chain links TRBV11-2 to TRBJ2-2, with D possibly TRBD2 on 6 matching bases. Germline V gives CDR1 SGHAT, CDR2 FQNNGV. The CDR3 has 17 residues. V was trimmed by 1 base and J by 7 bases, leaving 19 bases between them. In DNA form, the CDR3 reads TGTGCCAGCAGCTTAGCCGCGGGACTCATTAGAGGCGGGGAGCTGTTTTTT. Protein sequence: CASSLAAGLIRGGELFF.

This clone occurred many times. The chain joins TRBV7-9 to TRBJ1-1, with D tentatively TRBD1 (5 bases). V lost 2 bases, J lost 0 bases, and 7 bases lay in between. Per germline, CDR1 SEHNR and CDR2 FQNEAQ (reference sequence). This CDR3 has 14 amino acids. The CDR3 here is CASSLLGVNTEAFF. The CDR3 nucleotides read TGTGCCAGCAGCTTATTAGGGGTGAACACTGAAGCTTTCTTT.

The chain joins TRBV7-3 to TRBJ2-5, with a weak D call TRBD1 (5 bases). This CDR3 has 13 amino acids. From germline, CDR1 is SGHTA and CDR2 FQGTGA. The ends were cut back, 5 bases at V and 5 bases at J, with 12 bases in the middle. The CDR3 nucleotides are TGTGCCAGCAGCCCAAGGGGATTGGAGACCCAGTACTTC. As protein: CASSPRGLETQYF.

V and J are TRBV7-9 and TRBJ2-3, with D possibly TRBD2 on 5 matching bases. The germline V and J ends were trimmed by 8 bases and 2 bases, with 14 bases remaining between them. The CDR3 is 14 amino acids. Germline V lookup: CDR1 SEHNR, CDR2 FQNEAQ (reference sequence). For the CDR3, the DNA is TGTGCCAGCCCCGCCACGGGGAACACAGATACGCAGTATTTT. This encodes CASPATGNTDTQYF.

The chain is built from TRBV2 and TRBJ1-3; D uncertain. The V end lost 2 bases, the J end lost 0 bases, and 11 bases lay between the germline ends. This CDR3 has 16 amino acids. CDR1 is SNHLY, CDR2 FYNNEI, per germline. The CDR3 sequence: CASSESQTSSGNTIYF. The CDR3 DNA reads TGTGCCAGCAGTGAAAGTCAGACAAGCTCTGGAAACACCATATATTTT.

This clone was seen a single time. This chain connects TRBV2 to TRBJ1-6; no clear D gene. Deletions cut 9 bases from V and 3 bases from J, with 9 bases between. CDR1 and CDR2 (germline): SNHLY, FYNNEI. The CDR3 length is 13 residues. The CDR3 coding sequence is TGTGCCAGTGGTTTGGGCTATAATTCACCCCTCCACTTT. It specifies CASGLGYNSPLHF. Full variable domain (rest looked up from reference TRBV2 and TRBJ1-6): EPEVTQTPSHQVTQMGQEVILRCVPISNHLYFYWYRQILGQKVEFLVSFYNNEISEKSEIFDDQFSVERPDGSNFTLKIRSTKLEDSAMYFCASGLGYNSPLHFGNGTRLTVT.

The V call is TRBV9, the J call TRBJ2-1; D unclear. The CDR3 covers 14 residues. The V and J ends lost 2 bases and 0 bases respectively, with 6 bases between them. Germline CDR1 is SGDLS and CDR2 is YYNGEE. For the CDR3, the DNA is TGTGCCAGCAGCGTGACGAGCTCCTACAATGAGCAGTTCTTC. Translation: CASSVTSSYNEQFF.